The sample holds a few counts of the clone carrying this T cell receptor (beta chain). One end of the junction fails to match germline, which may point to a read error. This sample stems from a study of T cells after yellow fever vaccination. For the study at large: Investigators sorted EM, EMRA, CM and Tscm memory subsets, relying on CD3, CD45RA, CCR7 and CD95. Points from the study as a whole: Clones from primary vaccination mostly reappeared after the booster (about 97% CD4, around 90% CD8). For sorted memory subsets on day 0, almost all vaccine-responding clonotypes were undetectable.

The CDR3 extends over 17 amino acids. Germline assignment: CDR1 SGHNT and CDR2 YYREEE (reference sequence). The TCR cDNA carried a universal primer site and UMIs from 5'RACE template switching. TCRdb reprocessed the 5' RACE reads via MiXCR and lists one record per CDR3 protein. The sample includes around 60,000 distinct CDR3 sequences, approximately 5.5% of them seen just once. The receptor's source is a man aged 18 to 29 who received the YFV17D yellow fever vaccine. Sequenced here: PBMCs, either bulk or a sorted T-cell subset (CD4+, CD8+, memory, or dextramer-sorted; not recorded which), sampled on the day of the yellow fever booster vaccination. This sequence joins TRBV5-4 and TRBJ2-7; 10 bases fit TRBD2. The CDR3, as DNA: TGTGACAGCAGTCAACATAGCGGGGGGTCCAGCTCCTACGAGCAGTACTTC. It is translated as CDSSQHSGGSSSYEQYF. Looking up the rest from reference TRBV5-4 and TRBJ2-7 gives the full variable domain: ETGVTQSPTHLIKTRGQQVTLRCSSQSGHNTVSWYQQALGQGPQFIFQYYREEENGRGNFPPRFSGLQFPNYSSELNVNALELDDSALYLCDSSQHSGGSSSYEQYFGPGTRLTVT.